This T cell receptor beta chain was recovered during a study of T cell repertoires in cytomegalovirus infection. Whole-study context: Well-studied HLA-B-restricted epitopes and recently identified HLA-C-restricted epitopes of CMV were both used in the study. Public TCR beta signatures provided an indication of both CMV infection and a matching HLA type.

Findings and limits, study-wide: HLA-C-restricted CMV clonotypes gave the most frequent clonotype in two of eight donors. The study identified carriers of CMV plus the relevant HLA from cumulative public TCR beta family frequency.

This CDR3 contains 17 residues. Germline V gene data show CDR1 as MNHNS and CDR2 as SASEGT. V lost 7 bases and J lost 0; bases outside the gene matches: 13. Each CDR3 protein gets one entry after TCRdb re-called the reads with MiXCR. The sample contains around 140,000 distinct CDR3 sequences, around 32% of which appear only once. This clonotype was counted only a few times. Its antigen is not identified. This TCR was recovered from a human donor in good health (CMV status not recorded). Some clones in this sample may be carry-over from other donors' samples. J is TRBJ1-1 and V is TRBV6-1, with 8 nucleotides matching TRBD1. Sequenced material: CD8+ T cells from cultured PBMCs, taken from culture after CMV antigen stimulation. CDR3 in DNA: TGTGCCAGCAATAACGGGGGGACAGGCCAAATGAACACTGAAGCTTTCTTT. It encodes CASNNGGTGQMNTEAFF.